A single TCR beta chain is shown here with its context. The antigen is undetermined. Transcripts of RNA were the source for amplifying TCR beta CDR3 regions. The authors performed first-round RT-PCR with HTBI primers and then a second-round multiplex PCR. Using its own MiXCR run on the multiplex PCR reads, TCRdb lists one record per CDR3 protein. The sample carries almost 750,000 distinct CDR3 sequences, about 44% recorded once. The CDR3 runs to 14 residues. The V end lost 5 bases, the J end lost 4 bases, and 14 bases lay between the germline ends. CDR1 is SEHNR and CDR2 is FQNEAQ in the germline V gene (reference sequence). Diagnosis used clinical symptoms, serum thyroxine, TRAb, thyroid ultrasound and orbital computed tomography. The sample belongs to a study of Graves' ophthalmopathy and Graves' hyperthyroidism. The study's findings and limits: The majority of expanded thyroid clonotypes above 0.001 frequency also occurred in blood. Separation of ophthalmopathy from stable hyperthyroidism was achieved by a 13-signature model, at around 89% sensitivity and approximately 81% specificity. The model flagged ophthalmopathy progression at approximately 66% sensitivity and less than 75% specificity.

Sequencing input: peripheral blood. The sequence was collected from an adult man with Graves' ophthalmopathy. The chain links TRBV7-9 to TRBJ1-2, with D uncertain. Written as DNA, the CDR3 is TGTGCCAGCAGCGGAATACCGGACCGCTATGGCTACACCTTC. Encoded protein: CASSGIPDRYGYTF.